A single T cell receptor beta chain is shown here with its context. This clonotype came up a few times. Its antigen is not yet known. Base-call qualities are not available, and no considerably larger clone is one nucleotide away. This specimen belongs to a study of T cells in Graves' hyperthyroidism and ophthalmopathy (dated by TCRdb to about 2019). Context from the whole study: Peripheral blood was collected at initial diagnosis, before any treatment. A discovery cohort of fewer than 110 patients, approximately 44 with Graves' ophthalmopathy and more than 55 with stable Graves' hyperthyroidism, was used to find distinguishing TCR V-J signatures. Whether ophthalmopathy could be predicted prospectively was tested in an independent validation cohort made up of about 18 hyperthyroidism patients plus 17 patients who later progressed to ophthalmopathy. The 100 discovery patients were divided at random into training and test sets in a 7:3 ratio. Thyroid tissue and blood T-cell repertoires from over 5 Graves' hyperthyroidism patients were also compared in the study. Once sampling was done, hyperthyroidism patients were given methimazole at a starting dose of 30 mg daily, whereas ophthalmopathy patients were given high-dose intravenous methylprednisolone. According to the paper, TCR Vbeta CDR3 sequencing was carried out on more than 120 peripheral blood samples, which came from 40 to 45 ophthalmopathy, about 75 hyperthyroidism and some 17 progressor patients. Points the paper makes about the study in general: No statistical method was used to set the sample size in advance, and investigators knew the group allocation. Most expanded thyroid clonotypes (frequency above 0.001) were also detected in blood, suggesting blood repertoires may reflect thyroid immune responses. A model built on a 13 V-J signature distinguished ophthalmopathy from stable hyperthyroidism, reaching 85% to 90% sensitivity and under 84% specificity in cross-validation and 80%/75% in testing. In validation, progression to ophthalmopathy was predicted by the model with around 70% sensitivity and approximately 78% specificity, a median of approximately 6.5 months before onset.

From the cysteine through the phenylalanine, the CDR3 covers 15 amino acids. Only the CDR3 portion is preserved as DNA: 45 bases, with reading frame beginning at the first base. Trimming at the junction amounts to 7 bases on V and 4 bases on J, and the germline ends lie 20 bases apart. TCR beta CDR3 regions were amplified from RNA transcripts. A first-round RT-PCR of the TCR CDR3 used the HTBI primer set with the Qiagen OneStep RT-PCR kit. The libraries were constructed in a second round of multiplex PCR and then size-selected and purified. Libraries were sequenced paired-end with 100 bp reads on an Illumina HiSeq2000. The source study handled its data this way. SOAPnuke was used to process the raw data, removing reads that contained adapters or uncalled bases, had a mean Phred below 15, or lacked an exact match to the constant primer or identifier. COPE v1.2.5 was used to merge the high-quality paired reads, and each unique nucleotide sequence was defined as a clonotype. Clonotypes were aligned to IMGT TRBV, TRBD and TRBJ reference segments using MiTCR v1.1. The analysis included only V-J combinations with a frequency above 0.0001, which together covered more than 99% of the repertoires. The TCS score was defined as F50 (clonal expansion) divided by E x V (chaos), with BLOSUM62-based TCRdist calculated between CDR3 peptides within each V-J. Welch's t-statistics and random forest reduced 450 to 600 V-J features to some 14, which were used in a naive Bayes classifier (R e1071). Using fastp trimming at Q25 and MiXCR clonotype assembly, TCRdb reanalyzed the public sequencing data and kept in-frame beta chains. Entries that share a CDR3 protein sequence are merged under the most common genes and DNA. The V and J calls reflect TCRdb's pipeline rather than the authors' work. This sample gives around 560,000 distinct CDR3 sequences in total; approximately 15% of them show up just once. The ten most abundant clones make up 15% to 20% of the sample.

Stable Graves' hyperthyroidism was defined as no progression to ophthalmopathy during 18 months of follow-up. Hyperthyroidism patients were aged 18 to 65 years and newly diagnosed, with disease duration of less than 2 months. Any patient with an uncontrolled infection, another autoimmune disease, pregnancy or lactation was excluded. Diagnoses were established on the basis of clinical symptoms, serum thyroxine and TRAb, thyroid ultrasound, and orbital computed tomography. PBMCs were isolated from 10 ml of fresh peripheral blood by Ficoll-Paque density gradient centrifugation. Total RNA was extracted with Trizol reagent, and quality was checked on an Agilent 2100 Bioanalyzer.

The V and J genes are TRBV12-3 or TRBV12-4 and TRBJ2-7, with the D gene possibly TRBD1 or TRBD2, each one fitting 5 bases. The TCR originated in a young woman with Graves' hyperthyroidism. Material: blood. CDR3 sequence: CASTERGTRLYEQYF. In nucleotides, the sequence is TGTGCCAGCACCGAGAGGGGCACCCGTCTATACGAGCAGTACTTC.